The next 20 T cell receptor beta chains were all read from a single sample in a study of blood T cell repertoires in COVID-19. TCRdb keeps only in-frame clones here, not all; method: immunoSEQ multiplex PCR. The sample holds 100,000 to 150,000 clones, more than 70% seen once. The sequencing input was peripheral blood. The receptors stem from a young woman who had recovered from COVID-19.

The rearrangement links TRBV5-1 to TRBJ1-1; D may be TRBD1 (6 bases). The V gene lost 0 bases and the J gene lost 8 bases, with 11 bases spanning the gap. In germline, CDR1 is SGHRS, CDR2 YFSETQ. This CDR3 contains 13 residues. The CDR3 coding sequence is TGCGCCAGCAGCTTGGCTCTGGACAGAGAAGCTTTCTTT. Translated, it gives CASSLALDREAFF.

The gene calls are TRBV4-1 and TRBJ2-2, with 8 bases aligning to TRBD2. J lost 4 bases, V lost 0 bases, and 10 bases had no gene match. Per germline, CDR1 MGHRA and CDR2 YSYEKL. This CDR3 has 18 amino acids. CDR3 sequence: CASSQEAIAGRFTGELFF. DNA of the CDR3: TGCGCCAGCAGCCAAGAGGCGATAGCGGGAAGATTCACCGGGGAGCTGTTTTTT.

This clone was picked up one time. The chain recombines TRBV7-9 with TRBJ2-7, with 9 bases lining up with TRBD2. With 2 bases clipped from V and 3 bases from J, the junction kept 8 bases outside the gene matches. The CDR3 is 16 residues long. Germline lookup yields CDR1 SEHNR and CDR2 FQNEAQ (reference sequence). CDR3 bases: TGTGCCAGCAGCTTATTCTCTAGCGGGATCCACTACGAGCAGTACTTC. Translated: CASSLFSSGIHYEQYF. Looking up the rest from reference TRBV7-9 and TRBJ2-7 gives the full variable domain: DTGVSQNPRHKITKRGQNVTFRCDPISEHNRLYWYRQTLGQGPEFLTYFQNEAQLEKSRLLSDRFSAERPKGSFSTLEIQRTEQGDSAMYLCASSLFSSGIHYEQYFGPGTRLTVT.

The J gene is TRBJ2-7, the V gene TRBV6-1; 8 bases agree with TRBD2. Germline lookup yields CDR1 MNHNS and CDR2 SASEGT. After removal of 4 bases from V and 5 bases from J, the junction contained 13 bases not matched to a gene. The CDR3 length is 16 residues. Here the CDR3 reads CASSVRTSGLGDEQYF. For the CDR3, the DNA is TGTGCCAGCAGTGTTCGCACTAGCGGCTTGGGGGACGAGCAGTACTTC.

V is TRBV5-1 and J is TRBJ2-1; 9 bases are shared with TRBD2. The germline gives CDR1 SGHRS, CDR2 YFSETQ. The CDR3 totals 14 residues. Trimming took 0 bases from V and 9 from J; bases not matched to a gene: 4. CDR3 sequence reads: CASSLGGTSPEQFF. The CDR3 coding sequence is TGCGCCAGCAGCTTGGGGGGGACTAGCCCTGAGCAGTTCTTC. The whole variable domain, filled in from reference TRBV5-1 and TRBJ2-1, reads KAGVTQTPRYLIKTRGQQVTLSCSPISGHRSVSWYQQTPGQGLQFLFEYFSETQRNKGNFPGRFSGRQFSNSRSEMNVSTLELGDSALYLCASSLGGTSPEQFFGPGTRLTVL.

This clone has a count of ten or more. This chain connects TRBV5-1 to TRBJ1-1; a weak D match, TRBD1 (6 bases). The CDR3 spans 14 residues. The ends were cut back, 2 bases at V and 3 bases at J, with 11 bases in the middle. Germline V gene lookup returns CDR1 SGHRS and CDR2 YFSETQ. The CDR3 here is CASSLQGRDTEAFF. The DNA of the CDR3 is TGCGCCAGCAGCTTACAGGGCAGGGACACTGAAGCTTTCTTT.

The table lists this clone with a few counts. V is TRBV11-1 and J is TRBJ2-7; the match to TRBD1 covers 8 bases. Germline V gene lookup returns CDR1 SGHAT and CDR2 FQDESV (reference sequence). The CDR3 contains 14 residues. Trimming took 3 bases from V and 5 from J; bases not matched to a gene: 6. The CDR3 loop is CASSFLGQVHEQYF. CDR3 in DNA: TGTGCCAGCAGCTTTTTGGGACAGGTCCACGAGCAGTACTTC.

The genes are TRBV2 and TRBJ2-5; possible D gene TRBD1, 5 bases. This CDR3 is 14 amino acids long. V was cut by 3 bases and J by 5 bases, with 13 bases left in between. CDR1 and CDR2 (germline): SNHLY, FYNNEI. CDR3 region: CASSETQGRETQYF. Here the CDR3 DNA reads TGTGCCAGCAGTGAGACCCAGGGTCGCGAGACCCAGTACTTC.

The rearrangement uses TRBV12-5 and TRBJ2-7; D is perhaps TRBD2 (7 bases). Germline-derived CDR1 and CDR2 are LGHNT and FRNRAP. Trimming stripped 0 bases from V and 5 bases from J, with 23 bases between. The CDR3 totals 18 residues. The DNA for the CDR3 is TGTGCTAGTGGTTTGGTTTTATCGGGTGAGGGAGGGGGTAACGAGCAGTACTTC. This translates into CASGLVLSGEGGGNEQYF.

V and J are TRBV9 and TRBJ2-1; 8 positions agree with TRBD2. CDR3 length: 15 amino acids. In germline, CDR1 is SGDLS, CDR2 YYNGEE. The trim removed 2 bases at V and 2 bases at J, leaving 3 bases unmatched. CDR3 bases: TGTGCCAGCAGCGTGCAACTAGCGGCCTACAATGAGCAGTTCTTC. Translating gives CASSVQLAAYNEQFF. The full variable domain, completed using reference TRBV9 and TRBJ2-1, is DSGVTQTPKHLITATGQRVTLRCSPRSGDLSVYWYQQSLDQGLQFLIQYYNGEERAKGNILERFSAQQFPDLHSELNLSSLELGDSALYFCASSVQLAAYNEQFFGPGTRLTVL.

The chain recombines TRBV21-1 with TRBJ2-1; TRBD1, as called in the table, went unchecked against the DNA. TRBV21-1 is shown as a pseudogene. This CDR3 is 11 amino acids long. CDR3 coding DNA: TGTGCCAGCAGCCCGCAGAATGAGCAGTTCTTC. Its translation: CASSPQNEQFF.

V usage is TRBV9 and J usage is TRBJ2-7, with TRBD2 matching 11 bases. V shed 4 bases, J shed 5 bases, and the junction held 5 bases outside the gene matches. From germline, CDR1 is SGDLS and CDR2 YYNGEE. The CDR3 loop spans 14 amino acids. CDR3 amino acids: CASSPYSGGDEQYF. In DNA form, the CDR3 reads TGTGCCAGCAGCCCCTATAGCGGGGGGGACGAGCAGTACTTC.

In DNA form, the CDR3 reads TGTGCCTGGAGTGTACGTAGGGGAGGAGAGACCCAGTACTTC. Translation gives CAWSVRRGGETQYF. V usage is TRBV30 and J usage is TRBJ2-5, with D perhaps TRBD2 (6 bases). Trimming stripped 0 bases from V and 4 bases from J, with 12 bases between. Germline V gives CDR1 GTSNPN, CDR2 SVGIG (reference sequence). The CDR3 is 14 amino acids.

This clone is a singleton in its sample. V and J are TRBV5-1 and TRBJ2-3; 7 bases are a match to TRBD2. The CDR3 consists of 15 residues. The trim removed 3 bases at V and 3 bases at J, leaving 7 bases unmatched. Germline V CDR1 and CDR2: SGHRS, YFSETQ. The CDR3 coding sequence is TGCGCCAGCAGCTGGGAGGGTCGTTTGACAGATACGCAGTATTTT. Amino acid sequence: CASSWEGRLTDTQYF.

This clone was seen only once. This rearrangement joins TRBV11-2 to TRBJ2-3; D remains ambiguous. Germline loops: CDR1 SGHAT, CDR2 FQNNGV. This CDR3 spans 15 amino acids. Trimming took 1 base from V and 0 from J, leaving 8 bases between them. The CDR3 spells CASSLGGTSTDTQYF. CDR3 nucleotides: TGTGCCAGCAGCTTAGGCGGAACCAGCACAGATACGCAGTATTTT.

V is TRBV10-2 and J is TRBJ1-5; maybe TRBD1 (6 bases). The CDR3 has 13 residues. Germline CDR1 and CDR2: WSHSY and SAAADI. With 7 bases removed from V and 5 bases from J, the gap between germline ends came to 12 bases. This CDR3 is CASKGGRDQPQHF. CDR3 nucleotides: TGCGCCAGCAAAGGGGGTCGGGATCAGCCCCAGCATTTT.

The chain carries TRBV29-1 and TRBJ2-1, with 12 nucleotides matching TRBD2. Unmatched junction bases numbered 4, after V lost 1 base and J lost 6 bases. The CDR3 covers 15 residues. Per the germline V gene, CDR1 is SQVTM and CDR2 is ANQGSEA. CDR3 protein: CSVEVPSGRANEQFF. In DNA, the CDR3 is TGCAGCGTTGAAGTTCCTAGCGGGAGGGCCAATGAGCAGTTCTTC.

This chain connects TRBV6-2 or TRBV6-3 to TRBJ2-7; 9 bases match TRBD1. V trimming: 4 bases; J trimming: 1 base; junction bases outside the gene matches: 2. Per the germline V gene, CDR1 is MNHEY and CDR2 is SVGEGT. The CDR3 has 14 amino acids. The CDR3 region is CASSWDRVSYEQYF. CDR3 DNA sequence: TGTGCCAGCAGTTGGGACAGGGTGTCCTACGAGCAGTACTTC.

The chain is built from TRBV7-3 and TRBJ1-1, with 9 bases that match TRBD1. Trimming took 2 bases from V and 4 from J; bases not matched to a gene: 5. This CDR3 region has 15 residues. Germline CDR1 reads SGHTA; CDR2 reads FQGTGA. The CDR3, as DNA: TGTGCCAGCAGCTTAGGGGACAGGGAGAGCACTGAAGCTTTCTTT. Protein product: CASSLGDRESTEAFF.

The J gene is TRBJ2-3, the V gene TRBV5-5; TRBD2 matches at 7 bases. The CDR3 has 15 amino acids. Germline V gene data show CDR1 as SGHKS and CDR2 as YYEKEE (reference sequence). J gave up 0 bases and V 2 bases, and 3 bases lay outside the gene matches. CDR3 DNA: TGTGCCAGCAGCTTTCTAGCGGCTAGCACAGATACGCAGTATTTT. This translates into CASSFLAASTDTQYF.